Below are 17 T cell receptor beta chains sequenced from a single sample in a study of beta chain features in type 1 diabetes (dated by TCRdb to the late 2010s). Library prep was done by the immunoSEQ multiplex PCR assay. All of the isolated RNA was reverse transcribed with the High Capacity cDNA Reverse Transcription Kit, so expressed TCRB transcripts were sequenced. Entries here come from immuneACCESS through TCRdb and include only in-frame sequences with V and J called. Some clones fail to appear in such tables; in the studies checked, an unresolved V gene covers under half of the shortfall, and the cause of the remainder is unknown. Across this sample there are under 250,000 clones, with around 14% seen only once. The biggest ten clones account for 0.025% to 0.03% of the sample. The sample consisted of naive CD4+ T cells from blood. Taken with the paper, the label for cell subset or site translates to: true naive CD4+ T cells. These receptors were obtained from a woman aged 40 to 55 in good health.

The chain couples TRBV18 to TRBJ2-6; no clear D gene. This CDR3 region has 17 residues. CDR1 KGHSH and CDR2 LQKENI come from the germline V gene. V was shortened by 2 bases and J by 2 bases, with 13 bases between the two germline ends. CDR3 nucleotides: TGTGCCAGCTCACCATCCCAGGCACTCCCTGGGGCCAACGTCCTGACTTTC. The encoded protein is CASSPSQALPGANVLTF.

The chain combines TRBV11-2 with TRBJ1-2, with a tentative D call TRBD1 (5 bases). Trimming stripped 5 bases from V and 1 base from J, with 17 bases between. The V gene's germline CDR1 is SGHAT and CDR2 FQNNGV. This CDR3 region has 16 residues. The CDR3 region is CASSHLRTPDNYGYTF. The DNA for the CDR3 is TGTGCCAGCAGCCACCTAAGGACACCGGATAACTATGGCTACACCTTC.

This chain links TRBV20-1 with TRBJ2-5; no clear D gene. V was clipped by 3 bases and J by 4 bases, with 6 bases between them. The CDR3 totals 11 residues. Germline V gene data show CDR1 as DFQATT and CDR2 as SNEGSKA (reference sequence). This CDR3 reads CSASSGETQYF. CDR3 nucleotide sequence: TGCAGTGCTAGCTCCGGAGAGACCCAGTACTTC.

Here the CDR3 DNA reads TGCGCCAGCAGCTTACCCACAGGGTTGGGGGAGCTGTTTTTT. This codes for CASSLPTGLGELFF. The genes are TRBV5-1 and TRBJ2-2; possible D gene TRBD1, 6 bases. Trimming removed 2 bases at V and 8 bases at J, with 13 bases between. From germline, CDR1 is SGHRS and CDR2 YFSETQ. This CDR3 spans 14 amino acids.

The gene calls are TRBV5-1 and TRBJ2-7; 13 positions match TRBD2. CDR1 and CDR2 from the germline V gene are SGHRS and YFSETQ. Trimming cost V 4 bases and J 6 bases; bases outside gene matches: 4. There are 14 residues in the CDR3. CDR3: CASSLGTSGAEQYF. Written as DNA, the CDR3 is TGCGCCAGCAGCCTTGGGACTAGCGGGGCCGAGCAGTACTTC.

The chain joins TRBV2 to TRBJ1-2; the match to TRBD1 covers 10 bases. CDR1 and CDR2 from the germline V gene are SNHLY and FYNNEI. The V and J ends lost 2 bases and 8 bases, in that order; junction bases with no gene match: 11. This CDR3 has 16 residues. The CDR3 spells CASSELGGTGVSGYTF. CDR3 sequence (DNA): TGTGCCAGCAGTGAACTGGGCGGGACAGGGGTTTCCGGCTACACCTTC.

The chain couples TRBV7-2 to TRBJ1-2, with D perhaps TRBD1 (6 bases). The CDR3 runs 14 residues. Germline V lookup: CDR1 SGHTA, CDR2 FQGNSA. Trimming left V 2 bases short and J 7 bases short, with 14 bases between. The CDR3 loop is CASSLRSQGFGYTF. The CDR3, as DNA: TGTGCCAGCAGCTTACGGTCCCAGGGGTTTGGCTACACCTTC.

This clone has only a few counts. The chain carries TRBV19 and TRBJ2-3; D is perhaps TRBD1 (5 bases). Looked up from germline, CDR1 is LNHDA and CDR2 is SQIVND (reference sequence). V lost 8 bases and J 0 bases, leaving 18 bases between the germline ends. The CDR3 has 16 amino acids. The CDR3 sequence is CASRSPGSASTDTQYF. The CDR3 DNA follows: TGTGCCAGTCGTTCCCCAGGGTCTGCTAGCACAGATACGCAGTATTTT.

The chain is built from TRBV5-1 and TRBJ2-3; 7 bases align to TRBD2. With 4 bases clipped from V and 2 bases from J, the junction kept 10 bases outside the gene matches. CDR3 length: 16 residues. CDR1 is SGHRS, CDR2 YFSETQ, per germline. CDR3 DNA: TGCGCCAGCAGCCCTGGCCGGCGGGGGAACACAGATACGCAGTATTTT. This codes for CASSPGRRGNTDTQYF.

Only a few counts were recorded for this clone. The chain joins TRBV14 to TRBJ1-2; D not certain. V was cut by 0 bases and J by 4 bases, with 12 bases left in between. The CDR3 runs 15 residues. Per germline, CDR1 SGHDN and CDR2 FVKESK. In DNA form, the CDR3 reads TGTGCCAGCAGCCAAGAGTTACCAGGATTCTATGGCTACACCTTC. This translates into CASSQELPGFYGYTF.

The table lists this clone with a count of one. The V call is TRBV10-2, the J call TRBJ2-7; D remains ambiguous. V shed 3 bases and J shed 4 bases, with 13 bases lying between them. Germline CDR1 is WSHSY and CDR2 is SAAADI. The CDR3 consists of 14 residues. The DNA of the CDR3 is TGCGCCAGCAGTGACCCGGCAGCGACTTACGAGCAGTACTTC. Amino acids: CASSDPAATYEQYF.

The rearrangement links TRBV7-6 to TRBJ2-5, with TRBD2 matching 14 bases. The germline V gene has CDR1 SGHVS and CDR2 FNYEAQ. The CDR3 consists of 17 residues. The junction had 1 base not matched to a gene; V was cut back by 0 bases and J by 1 base. The CDR3 region is CASSLAGLAGGQETQYF. In DNA form, the CDR3 reads TGTGCCAGCAGCTTAGCCGGACTAGCGGGGGGCCAAGAGACCCAGTACTTC.

This rearrangement joins TRBV2 to TRBJ2-6, with 8 positions matching TRBD1. The CDR3 totals 17 residues. From germline, CDR1 is SNHLY and CDR2 FYNNEI. V dropped 7 bases and J dropped 4; count of bases not matched to a gene: 12. As DNA, the CDR3 is TGTGCCAGCAACTTGGGCTCGACAGGGGCCGGGGCCAACGTCCTGACTTTC. It yields the protein CASNLGSTGAGANVLTF.

This clone was counted between two and nine times. The chain couples TRBV25-1 to TRBJ1-2; no clear D gene. Trimming left V 11 bases short and J 8 bases short, with 18 bases between. The CDR3 is 12 residues long. Germline loops: CDR1 MGHDK, CDR2 SYGVNS. The CDR3 region is CARLAEVGGYTF. CDR3 DNA: TGTGCCCGACTAGCCGAGGTGGGGGGCTACACCTTC.

The J gene is TRBJ2-7, the V gene TRBV7-9; D perhaps matches TRBD2 (6 bases). This CDR3 contains 13 residues. V dropped 1 base and J dropped 6 bases, with 10 bases sitting between them. CDR1 is SEHNR, CDR2 FQNEAQ, per germline (reference sequence). For the CDR3, the DNA is TGTGCCAGCAGCTTAGTGCCCGGGGGCGAGCAGTACTTC. Its protein product is CASSLVPGGEQYF. Full variable domain (outside the CDR3, taken from reference TRBV7-9 and TRBJ2-7): DTGVSQNPRHKITKRGQNVTFRCDPISEHNRLYWYRQTLGQGPEFLTYFQNEAQLEKSRLLSDRFSAERPKGSFSTLEIQRTEQGDSAMYLCASSLVPGGEQYFGPGTRLTVT.

This chain connects TRBV5-4 to TRBJ1-3; tentatively, D is TRBD1 (6 bases). V lost 4 bases and J lost 1, with 12 bases in between. The CDR3 runs to 15 residues. The germline gives CDR1 SGHNT, CDR2 YYREEE (reference sequence). Written as DNA, the CDR3 is TGTGCCAGCAGCAAACAGGGACCATCTGGAAACACCATATATTTT. Translating gives CASSKQGPSGNTIYF.

This sequence joins TRBV10-3 and TRBJ2-7; 7 nucleotides line up with TRBD1. CDR3 length equals 14 residues. Germline V gene sequence: CDR1 ENHRY, CDR2 SYGVKD. Losses at the gene ends were 6 bases for V and 2 bases for J; bases not matched to a gene: 7. CDR3 DNA: TGTGCCATCAGAGACAGGGCCCCGGCCTACGAGCAGTACTTC. Its protein product is CAIRDRAPAYEQYF.